This T cell receptor beta chain stems from a study of T-cell memory formation after mild COVID-19. Study details: TCR clusters showed largely donor specificity.

General study points: Pre-infection memory held some responding clones, suggesting pre-existing cross-reactive T cells responded. For second-wave clones that peaked at day 37, SARS-CoV-2 specificity went unverified. Clones that contracted from day 15 to 85 were balanced CD4/CD8, while later expanders leaned CD4+.

TCRdb re-derived calls from the 5' RACE reads in MiXCR, one entry per CDR3 protein. This sample has 300,000 to 400,000 distinct CDR3 sequences, with less than 20% found just once. Concerning this clonotype: No antigen is known for it.

The ends lost 7 bases at V and 9 bases at J; junction bases unmatched: 7. The CDR3 covers 13 residues. The V gene's germline CDR1 is MNHEY and CDR2 SVGAGI. The gene calls are TRBV6-5 and TRBJ2-3, with 10 bases lining up with TRBD2. The sequence derives from a young man who had mild COVID-19 (a few samples of this study predate the infection). Cell type and time point are not known. Sequenced input: PBMCs or a T cell subset sorted from them (not recorded which). Written as DNA, the CDR3 is TGTGCCAGCACCAAGCGGGGGGGCGGGACGCAGTATTTT. Translation gives CASTKRGGGTQYF.